These T cell receptor beta chains were read from a single sample in a study of blood T cell repertoires in COVID-19. Using immunoSEQ multiplex PCR, the repertoire was profiled, and TCRdb retains in-frame clones only, with some absent. The repertoire holds a few hundred thousand clones, 80% to 90% seen once, with 1.5% to 2% in the top ten. Sequencing input: PBMCs or T cells enriched from blood (not recorded which). These receptors all stem from a man aged 40-55 years who had recovered from COVID-19. CDR3s include the opening cysteine and the closing phenylalanine or tryptophan. A D gene is named only where the DNA matches it firmly. The size field is filled for only some rows; it gives once, few, many or a size class.

d_gene	abundance	v_gene	j_gene	CDR3nt	CDR3aa
TRBD1	-	TRBV4-3	TRBJ2-6	TGCGCCAGCAGCCACGGGACAGGGGGCTCTGGGGCCAACGTCCTGACTTTC	CASSHGTGGSGANVLTF
-	-	TRBV5-1	TRBJ1-1	TGCGCCAGCGCGGGGCAGAGTCCTGAAGCTTTCTTT	CASAGQSPEAFF
-	-	TRBV5-1	TRBJ1-4	TGCGCCAGCAGCCCAACAGGTGGTCGCCTCGATGAAAAACTGTTTTTT	CASSPTGGRLDEKLFF
TRBD2	few	TRBV19	TRBJ2-1	TGTGCCAGTGAACTAAGCGGGAGAGTAGGAAATGAGCAGTTCTTC	CASELSGRVGNEQFF
TRBD1	-	TRBV19	TRBJ1-1	TGTGCCAGTAAGACAGGGCCGCTTTTTGGAGTGAACACTGAAGCTTTCTTT	CASKTGPLFGVNTEAFF
-	-	TRBV19	TRBJ1-5	TGTGCCAGTAGTCCCGGGTCCTTTAGCAATCAGCCCCAGCATTTT	CASSPGSFSNQPQHF
TRBD2	-	TRBV11-2	TRBJ2-7	TGTGCCAGCAGCTTATGGGGGGGAACCTACGAGCAGTACTTC	CASSLWGGTYEQYF
-	-	TRBV7-2	TRBJ1-1	TGTGCCAGCAGCTTAGCGCTCGAGGGCCAAACTTTCTTT	CASSLALEGQTFF
TRBD1	-	TRBV19	TRBJ1-1	TGTGCCAGTAGTATATCTCCAGGGGGCACTGAAGCTTTCTTT	CASSISPGGTEAFF
TRBD2	once	TRBV5-1	TRBJ2-5	TGCGCCAGCAGCATAGGACTAGCGGGAGCGCGATCCCAAGAGACCCAGTACTTC	CASSIGLAGARSQETQYF
-	-	TRBV2	TRBJ2-1	TGTGCCAGCAGTACCCACAGGACAGCAAATGAGCAGTTCTTC	CASSTHRTANEQFF